Following are 25 T cell receptor beta chains from one sample sequenced in a study of brain T cells in children with intractable seizures. The table came from immunoSEQ multiplex PCR; TCRdb's copy has only in-frame clones and leaves some out. This table holds fewer than 50,000 clones, 80% to 95% found once. The material sequenced was peripheral blood, taken at surgery. Receptor source: a girl aged 2 to 10 with tuberous sclerosis and intractable seizures.

The genes are TRBV11-2 and TRBJ2-1; TRBD2 matches at 12 bases. Per germline, CDR1 SGHAT and CDR2 FQNNGV. The trim removed 5 bases at V and 9 bases at J, leaving 11 bases unmatched. The CDR3 spans 16 residues. Written as DNA, the CDR3 is TGTGCCAGCAGCCTACCTAGCGGGGGGGCCTTCAGTGAGCAGTTCTTC. Protein product: CASSLPSGGAFSEQFF.

The V call is TRBV2, the J call TRBJ1-2; possible D gene TRBD1, 6 bases. V was trimmed by 2 bases and J by 8 bases, leaving 15 bases between them. This CDR3 spans 14 amino acids. The germline V gene has CDR1 SNHLY and CDR2 FYNNEI. CDR3 in amino acids: CASSESYRAGGYTF. Here the CDR3 DNA reads TGTGCCAGCAGTGAAAGTTACAGGGCCGGCGGCTACACCTTC.

This sequence joins TRBV5-6 and TRBJ2-7; D is undetermined. Germline lookup yields CDR1 SGHDT and CDR2 YYEEEE. The CDR3 extends over 16 amino acids. Trimming took off 1 base at V and 4 bases at J, with 18 bases between the two ends. In nucleotides, the CDR3 is TGTGCCAGCAGCTTGTACGGGTTGGGGTACGGGTACGAGCAGTACGTC. Translated: CASSLYGLGYGYEQYV.

The J gene is TRBJ1-1, the V gene TRBV9, with TRBD1 as a possible D gene (5 bases). This CDR3 region has 17 residues. CDR1 and CDR2 from the germline V gene are SGDLS and YYNGEE. V was cut by 1 base and J by 0 bases, with 16 bases left in between. The CDR3 sequence: CASSVFSGIPLNTEAFF. The CDR3 DNA sequence: TGTGCCAGCAGCGTATTCTCAGGGATTCCCCTGAACACTGAAGCTTTCTTT.

The genes are TRBV7-9 and TRBJ2-2; no reliable D call. CDR1 and CDR2 from the germline V gene are SEHNR and FQNEAQ (reference sequence). The V end was cut by 4 bases, the J end by 2 bases, with 8 bases between. The CDR3 totals 14 residues. The CDR3 loop reads CASSSTENTGELFF. The CDR3, as DNA: TGTGCCAGCAGCTCGACGGAAAACACCGGGGAGCTGTTTTTT.

The CDR3 DNA reads TGTGCCAGCAGTCCCGGGGGGGCCCCCAAAAACATTCAGTACTTC. This codes for CASSPGGAPKNIQYF. The rearrangement links TRBV5-4 to TRBJ2-4; 8 positions agree with TRBD2. Germline V gene lookup returns CDR1 SGHNT and CDR2 YYREEE (reference sequence). This CDR3 comprises 15 residues. J was trimmed by 2 bases and V by 5 bases; bases with no gene match: 6.

This chain connects TRBV12-1 to TRBJ1-3. TRBV12-1 is assigned pseudogene status. CDR3 length: 16 amino acids. This CDR3 is CASSSPHGHSGNTIYF. As DNA, the CDR3 is TGTGCCAGCAGCTCCCCTCACGGGCACTCTGGAAACACCATATATTTT.

This clone appeared once. The V and J genes are TRBV5-1 and TRBJ2-1, with D possibly TRBD2 on 5 matching bases. In germline, CDR1 is SGHRS, CDR2 YFSETQ. This CDR3 is built from 13 residues. Trimming pared 0 bases from V and 9 bases from J, leaving 10 bases between. In nucleotides, the CDR3 is TGCGCCAGCAGCTTGGGTCCCAGCGGTGAGCAGTTCTTC. Protein sequence: CASSLGPSGEQFF.

This clone has a handful of counts. V gene TRBV6-5 combines with J gene TRBJ2-7; D unresolved. The CDR3 is 13 residues long. Trimming cost V 5 bases and J 5 bases, with 13 bases left between them. Germline-derived CDR1 and CDR2 are MNHEY and SVGAGI. CDR3 nucleotide sequence: TGTGCCAGCAGTCCCATGACCTTCAACGAGCAGTACGTC. This sequence encodes CASSPMTFNEQYV.

The chain employs TRBV18 and TRBJ2-3; 8 bases agree with TRBD2. J lost 0 bases, V lost 3 bases, and 5 bases had no gene match. The CDR3 is made up of 16 amino acids. CDR1 and CDR2 (germline): KGHSH, LQKENI. The CDR3 sequence is CASSPTTGGSTDTQYF. For the CDR3, the DNA is TGTGCCAGCTCACCCACGACGGGGGGGAGCACAGATACGCAGTATTTT.

The CDR3: CASSGTGSSGNTIYF. The CDR3 DNA reads as TGTGCCAGCAGCGGGACAGGGAGCTCTGGAAACACCATATATTTT. The V and J genes are TRBV7-2 and TRBJ1-3, with 9 bases lining up with TRBD1. Germline V gene sequence: CDR1 SGHTA, CDR2 FQGNSA. CDR3 length: 15 amino acids. The V and J ends lost 5 bases and 0 bases, in that order; junction bases with no gene match: 2.

The chain recombines TRBV6-1 with TRBJ1-1; 8 bases agree with TRBD1. The germline V gene encodes CDR1 MNHNS and CDR2 SASEGT. The trim removed 0 bases at V and 5 bases at J, leaving 8 bases unmatched. The CDR3 has 16 amino acids. CDR3 region: CASSEASGRGHTEAFF. CDR3 DNA: TGTGCCAGCAGTGAAGCCTCGGGCAGGGGGCATACTGAAGCTTTCTTT.

V is TRBV27 and J is TRBJ1-6, with 7 nucleotides matching TRBD1. The CDR3 sequence is 16 residues long. V dropped 4 bases and J dropped 4; count of bases not matched to a gene: 7. Germline V CDR1 and CDR2: MNHEY, SMNVEV (reference sequence). The CDR3 protein is CASSSLGTAYNSPLHF. The DNA for the CDR3 is TGTGCCAGCAGTTCCTTAGGGACAGCTTATAATTCACCCCTCCACTTT.

V is TRBV6-6 and J is TRBJ1-3, with D unresolved. Between the trimmed V and J ends, which lost 2 bases and 0 bases, there was a span of 8 bases. CDR3 length: 15 amino acids. CDR1 MNHNY and CDR2 SVGAGI come from the germline V gene (reference sequence). The CDR3: CASSYGTTSGNTIYF. For the CDR3, the DNA is TGTGCCAGCAGTTACGGCACCACCTCTGGAAACACCATATATTTT.

This rearrangement joins TRBV3-1 (or the pseudogene TRBV3-2) to TRBJ1-6; TRBD1 aligns across 8 bases. J gave up 7 bases and V 3 bases, and 5 bases lay outside the gene matches. Germline V gives CDR1 LGHDT, CDR2 YNNKEL (reference sequence). The CDR3 is 15 residues long. This chain's CDR3 is CASSQMTGVNSPLHF. The CDR3 DNA reads as TGTGCCAGCAGCCAGATGACAGGGGTGAATTCACCCCTCCACTTT.

This clone was detected once. The CDR3 DNA sequence: TGTGCCAGCAGGCCCGGGACAGTTAACTATGGCTACACCTTC. Translated: CASRPGTVNYGYTF. J is TRBJ1-2 and V is TRBV28; 7 nucleotides match TRBD1. The V segment lost 6 bases and the J segment 1 base; nucleotides outside the gene matches: 5. The CDR3 has 14 amino acids. The germline V gene encodes CDR1 MDHEN and CDR2 SYDVKM.

This clone has a single count. The chain has TRBV2 and TRBJ2-7, with D unclear. V was pared by 6 bases and J by 2 bases, with 8 bases between. The germline V gene has CDR1 SNHLY and CDR2 FYNNEI. The CDR3 runs 12 residues. The CDR3: CASSGRTYEQYV. The CDR3 region has the DNA TGTGCCAGCAGCGGCAGAACCTACGAGCAGTACGTC.

The chain combines TRBV19 with TRBJ2-2; a weak D match, TRBD1 (7 bases). This CDR3 comprises 16 residues. The germline gives CDR1 LNHDA, CDR2 SQIVND (reference sequence). V was shortened by 7 bases and J by 4 bases, with 19 bases between the two germline ends. CDR3 loop: CASKEGQGGRTGELFF. The CDR3 nucleotides read TGTGCCAGTAAGGAGGGTCAGGGGGGCCGCACCGGGGAGCTGTTTTTT.

This chain links TRBV7-2 with TRBJ1-1; 8 bases match TRBD1. CDR3 length: 17 amino acids. Germline V gene data show CDR1 as SGHTA and CDR2 as FQGNSA. The ends lost 3 bases at V and 7 bases at J; junction bases unmatched: 16. Written as DNA, the CDR3 is TGTGCCAGCAGCTTTTTAGGTAATCGGTTCGGACAGGGTGAAGCTTTCTTT. It codes for CASSFLGNRFGQGEAFF.

The J gene is TRBJ1-2, the V gene TRBV7-8; the match to TRBD1 covers 9 bases. V gave up 4 bases and J gave up 5 bases; unmatched junction bases: 29. In germline, CDR1 is SGHVS, CDR2 FQNEAQ. CDR3 size: 22 residues. The CDR3 loop reads CASSSRSTTGQGYFNGEYGYTF. CDR3 nucleotide sequence: TGTGCCAGCAGCTCCCGATCGACCACAGGACAGGGGTACTTCAATGGAGAGTATGGCTACACCTTC.

The chain combines TRBV2 with TRBJ1-2; TRBD1 agrees at 8 bases. Germline V gives CDR1 SNHLY, CDR2 FYNNEI. Trimming at V came to 6 bases and at J to 3 bases, leaving 3 bases not matched to a gene. The CDR3 covers 13 residues. DNA of the CDR3: TGTGCCAGCAGGTCGGACAGGGACTATGGCTACACCTTC. Encoded protein: CASRSDRDYGYTF.

This clone was seen only a few times. V usage is TRBV28 and J usage is TRBJ1-2; weak D call: TRBD1 (5 bases). This CDR3 comprises 14 residues. Germline values: CDR1 MDHEN, CDR2 SYDVKM. V was trimmed by 2 bases and J by 7 bases, leaving 14 bases between them. The chain's CDR3 is CASSLELLGGGYTF. CDR3 DNA sequence: TGTGCCAGCAGTTTAGAACTCCTCGGGGGTGGCTACACCTTC.

The chain couples TRBV6-5 to TRBJ1-5, with 7 positions matching TRBD1. The junction had 8 bases not matched to a gene; V was cut back by 7 bases and J by 2 bases. This CDR3 comprises 15 residues. The V gene's germline CDR1 is MNHEY and CDR2 SVGAGI. The DNA for the CDR3 is TGTGCCAGCAACCCAGACAGGGCAGGCAATCAGCCCCAGCATTTT. It yields the protein CASNPDRAGNQPQHF.

CDR3 DNA: TGTGCCAGCAGCTTAGTGGGCAGGATCGTTGAGACCCAGTACTTC. It translates to CASSLVGRIVETQYF. The V call is TRBV11-1, the J call TRBJ2-5; no reliable D call. V dropped 1 base and J dropped 5 bases, with 14 bases sitting between them. This CDR3 is 15 amino acids long. CDR1 is SGHAT, CDR2 FQDESV, per germline (reference sequence). The entire variable domain, with the rest obtained from reference TRBV11-1 and TRBJ2-5, is as follows: EAEVAQSPRYKITEKSQAVAFWCDPISGHATLYWYRQILGQGPELLVQFQDESVVDDSQLPKDRFSAERLKGVDSTLKIQPAELGDSAMYLCASSLVGRIVETQYFGPGTRLLVL.

This sequence joins TRBV5-6 and TRBJ1-1, with D unresolved. CDR1 and CDR2 (germline): SGHDT, YYEEEE. Trimming left V 2 bases short and J 7 bases short, with 6 bases between. CDR3 length: 11 amino acids. The CDR3 loop reads CASSLIGEAFF. For the CDR3, the DNA is TGTGCCAGCAGCTTAATCGGTGAAGCTTTCTTT.